Shown below are 28 T cell receptor beta chains from a single sample sequenced in a study of blood T cell repertoires in COVID-19. Clones were sequenced by immunoSEQ multiplex PCR, and TCRdb holds only the in-frame ones, with some missing. The repertoire has over 600,000 clones, 85% to 90% of them found once; the top ten carry over 0.2%. Source material: peripheral blood. These receptors were taken from a woman under 30 with acute or convalescent COVID-19.

The V call is TRBV19, the J call TRBJ2-6; D is perhaps TRBD2 (5 bases). Deletions cut 8 bases from V and 8 bases from J, with 19 bases between. CDR3 length: 15 amino acids. Per germline, CDR1 LNHDA and CDR2 SQIVND (reference sequence). The CDR3, as DNA: TGTGCCAGTGAGCCCTCCGGGATTTCGTCCAACGTCCTGACTTTC. Amino acids: CASEPSGISSNVLTF.

This clone is a singleton in its sample. The chain uses TRBV18 and TRBJ1-1; TRBD1 matches 8 bases. CDR1 and CDR2 from the germline V gene are KGHSH and LQKENI. V lost 5 bases to trimming and J lost 5 bases; unmatched junction nucleotides: 16. This CDR3 contains 17 residues. CDR3: CASSVQGAKSRRTEAFF. The CDR3 nucleotides read TGTGCCAGCTCAGTTCAGGGGGCGAAGTCCCGGCGGACTGAAGCTTTCTTT.

The chain combines TRBV5-1 with TRBJ2-2; D remains ambiguous. Trimming left V 3 bases short and J 5 bases short, with 11 bases between. CDR3 size: 14 residues. The V gene's germline CDR1 is SGHRS and CDR2 YFSETQ. The DNA of the CDR3 is TGCGCCAGCAGCTCACGGGTGTGGACCGGGGAGCTGTTTTTT. It encodes CASSSRVWTGELFF.

The chain has TRBV7-2 and TRBJ2-7, with 7 nucleotides matching TRBD2. The length of the CDR3 is 16 residues. V lost 5 bases, J lost 4 bases, and 14 bases stayed unmatched. Germline CDR1 and CDR2: SGHTA and FQGNSA. The CDR3, as DNA: TGTGCCAGCAGCCGGCCTTTAGGCAGCGGGGTGTACGAGCAGTACTTC. It yields the protein CASSRPLGSGVYEQYF. The whole variable domain, remainder taken from reference TRBV7-2 and TRBJ2-7, is GAGVSQSPSNKVTEKGKDVELRCDPISGHTALYWYRQSLGQGLEFLIYFQGNSAPDKSGLPSDRFSAERTGGSVSTLTIQRTQQEDSAVYLCASSRPLGSGVYEQYFGPGTRLTVT.

This chain links TRBV11-2 with TRBJ2-3; D unclear. The V gene's germline CDR1 is SGHAT and CDR2 FQNNGV. The CDR3 has 15 amino acids. V lost 0 bases and J lost 4, with 11 bases in between. The CDR3 DNA reads TGTGCCAGCAGCTTAGATGTGGGCCTGCCAGATACGCAGTATTTT. Amino acids: CASSLDVGLPDTQYF.

V gene TRBV14 combines with J gene TRBJ1-4, with D perhaps matching TRBD1 (6 bases). Germline V gives CDR1 SGHDN, CDR2 FVKESK. The CDR3 loop spans 14 amino acids. Trimming left V 1 base short and J 7 bases short, with 10 bases between. The CDR3 region is CASSQGVRGEKLFF. CDR3 sequence (DNA): TGTGCCAGCAGCCAAGGAGTCAGGGGTGAAAAACTGTTTTTT.

The genes are TRBV27 and TRBJ1-1, with 7 nucleotides matching TRBD1. CDR3 length: 15 amino acids. Germline values: CDR1 MNHEY, CDR2 SMNVEV (reference sequence). J gave up 5 bases and V 10 bases, and 16 bases lay outside the gene matches. As DNA, the CDR3 is TGTGCCACGGGGGAAGGGGGCATCCCCGGGACTGAAGCTTTCTTT. This codes for CATGEGGIPGTEAFF.

This sequence joins TRBV6-6 and TRBJ2-7; 9 bases agree with TRBD1. CDR1 and CDR2 (germline): MNHNY, SVGAGI (reference sequence). V shed 5 bases and J 1 base; nucleotides not matched to a gene: 9. This CDR3 contains 16 residues. The DNA of the CDR3 is TGTGCCAGCAGTCCCATATCGGGACAGGGATCCTACGAGCAGTACTTC. This translates into CASSPISGQGSYEQYF.

This clone has a single count. V usage is TRBV6-5 and J usage is TRBJ1-6; possibly TRBD1 for D (5 bases). Trimming shortened V by 8 bases and J by 8 bases, and 19 bases separated the two germline ends. From germline, CDR1 is MNHEY and CDR2 SVGAGI. The CDR3 is 15 amino acids. The CDR3 loop reads CASHWGLGGDSPLHF. For the CDR3, the DNA is TGTGCCAGCCATTGGGGCTTGGGGGGGGATTCACCCCTCCACTTT.

With respect to this clone: This same CDR3 is encoded by further DNA sequences in the sample. This chain links TRBV5-4 with TRBJ2-7; D unclear. The CDR3 loop spans 12 amino acids. Trimming took off 4 bases at V and 0 bases at J, with 5 bases between the two ends. From germline, CDR1 is SGHNT and CDR2 YYREEE (reference sequence). CDR3 nucleotide sequence: TGTGCCAGCAGCCGCGACTCCTACGAGCAGTACTTC. Amino acid sequence: CASSRDSYEQYF.

The rearrangement uses TRBV9 and TRBJ1-6; TRBD1 matches 7 bases. Trimming at V came to 0 bases and at J to 8 bases, leaving 5 bases not matched to a gene. CDR3 length: 15 amino acids. From germline, CDR1 is SGDLS and CDR2 YYNGEE. The CDR3, as DNA: TGTGCCAGCAGCGTAGATGAGGGGGCATATTCACCCCTCCACTTT. Amino acids: CASSVDEGAYSPLHF.

The J gene is TRBJ1-1, the V gene TRBV13, with unresolved D. V lost 1 base and J 3 bases, leaving 9 bases between the germline ends. CDR1 is PRHDT and CDR2 is FYEKMQ in the germline V gene (reference sequence). This CDR3 has 14 residues. For the CDR3, the DNA is TGTGCCAGCAGCTTAGCGGGGAGTGACACTGAAGCTTTCTTT. Its protein is CASSLAGSDTEAFF.

The chain recombines TRBV19 with TRBJ1-1, with 10 bases matching TRBD1. CDR1 is LNHDA and CDR2 is SQIVND in the germline V gene (reference sequence). The length of the CDR3 is 16 residues. The V segment lost 4 bases and the J segment 1 base; nucleotides outside the gene matches: 6. The chain's CDR3 is CASSTDRGQGNTEAFF. The CDR3 nucleotides are TGTGCCAGTAGTACAGACAGGGGGCAGGGGAACACTGAAGCTTTCTTT. Based on the CDR3 plus reference TRBV19 and TRBJ1-1, the full variable domain is DGGITQSPKYLFRKEGQNVTLSCEQNLNHDAMYWYRQDPGQGLRLIYYSQIVNDFQKGDIAEGYSVSREKKESFPLTVTSAQKNPTAFYLCASSTDRGQGNTEAFFGQGTRLTVV.

The chain uses TRBV5-1 and TRBJ1-1; unclear D gene. There are 12 residues in the CDR3. The V end was cut by 3 bases, the J end by 7 bases, with 10 bases between. Germline values: CDR1 SGHRS, CDR2 YFSETQ. CDR3 amino acids: CASSSSLGEAFF. The CDR3, as DNA: TGCGCCAGCAGCTCCAGCCTAGGTGAAGCTTTCTTT.

V gene TRBV27 combines with J gene TRBJ2-1, with TRBD1 matching 8 bases. Germline lookup yields CDR1 MNHEY and CDR2 SMNVEV (reference sequence). Losses at the gene ends were 10 bases for V and 8 bases for J; bases not matched to a gene: 13. The CDR3 contains 14 residues. This CDR3 reads CATRSWTGTHEQFF. In DNA form, the CDR3 reads TGTGCCACCCGGAGTTGGACAGGGACCCATGAGCAGTTCTTC.

J is TRBJ1-2 and V is TRBV18; 10 nucleotides match TRBD1. V shed 2 bases and J 2 bases; nucleotides not matched to a gene: 2. The CDR3 consists of 15 residues. From germline, CDR1 is KGHSH and CDR2 LQKENI. CDR3 in amino acids: CASSPGQGVNYGYTF. The CDR3, as DNA: TGTGCCAGCTCACCAGGACAGGGGGTGAACTATGGCTACACCTTC.

The chain carries TRBV6-5 and TRBJ2-7; the match to TRBD1 covers 8 bases. Germline V lookup: CDR1 MNHEY, CDR2 SVGAGI. The junction had 5 bases not matched to a gene; V was cut back by 4 bases and J by 0 bases. This CDR3 has 15 amino acids. As DNA, the CDR3 is TGTGCCAGCAGTTTTTCCGGGACAGGCTCCTACGAGCAGTACTTC. The encoded protein is CASSFSGTGSYEQYF.

The gene calls are TRBV29-1 and TRBJ2-3; D is possibly TRBD1 (5 bases). From germline, CDR1 is SQVTM and CDR2 ANQGSEA. V was pared by 7 bases and J by 8 bases, with 10 bases between. The CDR3 runs to 10 residues. The CDR3 here is CSGTGATQYF. For the CDR3, the DNA is TGCAGCGGAACTGGGGCTACGCAGTATTTT.

This clone was seen a few times. This chain uses TRBV4-2 with TRBJ1-1; 8 bases line up with TRBD1. Unmatched junction bases numbered 1, after V lost 1 base and J lost 0 bases. Germline values: CDR1 LGHNA, CDR2 YNFKEQ. The CDR3 extends over 15 amino acids. The CDR3 coding sequence is TGTGCCAGCAGCCAAGGGACAGGGCTGAACACTGAAGCTTTCTTT. It is translated as CASSQGTGLNTEAFF.

V usage is TRBV19 and J usage is TRBJ1-5, with a possible D match to TRBD1 (6 bases). In germline, CDR1 is LNHDA, CDR2 SQIVND (reference sequence). V shed 6 bases and J shed 0 bases, with 9 bases lying between them. This CDR3 contains 14 residues. The CDR3 DNA sequence: TGTGCCAGTAGCCTGGACAGTAGCAATCAGCCCCAGCATTTT. Its translation is CASSLDSSNQPQHF.

In the case of this clone: This sample also contains other DNA sequences that code for the same CDR3. This chain joins TRBV19 and TRBJ1-1, with D hard to call. The CDR3 is made up of 12 amino acids. Trimming shortened V by 1 base and J by 5 bases, and 5 bases separated the two germline ends. Germline CDR1 is LNHDA and CDR2 is SQIVND (reference sequence). The CDR3 nucleotides read TGTGCCAGTAGTATAGCGGGGACTGAAGCTTTCTTT. This translates into CASSIAGTEAFF.

Concerning this clone itself: Mismatch with germline at one junction end may stem from a read error. The chain links TRBV7-3 to TRBJ1-1, with D tentatively TRBD1 (6 bases). The germline V gene has CDR1 SGHTA and CDR2 FQGTGA. The CDR3 consists of 15 residues. The CDR3 loop reads CASSPRGGAITEAFF. The DNA for the CDR3 is TGTGCCAGCAGCCCAAGGGGGGGCGCGATCACTGAGGCTTTCTTT.

CDR3 DNA: TGTGCCAGCACTAGCGGGGGTCTGGCCAAAAACATTCAGTACTTC. Translating gives CASTSGGLAKNIQYF. The chain links TRBV28 to TRBJ2-4, with 10 bases matching TRBD2. Germline V lookup: CDR1 MDHEN, CDR2 SYDVKM. This CDR3 region has 15 residues. V lost 7 bases and J lost 1; bases outside the gene matches: 4.

CDR3 DNA: TGTGCCAGCTCCCCCGGGGATCGACAACCCGGGGAGCTGTTTTTT. Protein product: CASSPGDRQPGELFF. The rearrangement links TRBV7-8 to TRBJ2-2; possible D gene TRBD2, 5 bases. Per the germline V gene, CDR1 is SGHVS and CDR2 is FQNEAQ. The CDR3 is made up of 15 amino acids. Trimming stripped 8 bases from V and 6 bases from J, with 19 bases between.

The gene calls are TRBV13 and TRBJ1-2; TRBD1 matches 9 bases. The CDR3 length is 13 residues. V gave up 4 bases and J gave up 8 bases; unmatched junction bases: 5. Germline V gene data show CDR1 as PRHDT and CDR2 as FYEKMQ (reference sequence). The CDR3, as DNA: TGTGCCAGCAGCTCACGGACAGGGGCCGGCTACACCTTC. Translated: CASSSRTGAGYTF.

CDR3 region: CASSLRGGAVVDTQYF. The CDR3 DNA sequence: TGTGCCAGCAGCCTGCGAGGGGGGGCGGTGGTAGATACGCAGTATTTT. The chain employs TRBV5-4 and TRBJ2-3, with TRBD2 as a possible D gene (7 bases). Trimming removed 4 bases from V and 5 bases from J, with 20 bases in between. The CDR3 totals 16 residues. Germline CDR1 and CDR2: SGHNT and YYREEE (reference sequence).

The CDR3 DNA is TGTGCCAGCAGTGAAGGTTGGGCCACTGAAGCTTTCTTT. Protein product: CASSEGWATEAFF. V gene TRBV2 combines with J gene TRBJ1-1; no definite D call. Germline loops: CDR1 SNHLY, CDR2 FYNNEI. With 1 base removed from V and 4 bases from J, the gap between germline ends came to 7 bases. The CDR3 is 13 amino acids.

V and J are TRBV12-5 and TRBJ1-2, with 11 positions matching TRBD1. V trimming: 4 bases; J trimming: 2 bases; junction bases outside the gene matches: 3. The germline gives CDR1 LGHNT, CDR2 FRNRAP. The CDR3 runs 15 residues. This CDR3 reads CASGSRDRGNYGYTF. The CDR3 DNA reads TGTGCTAGTGGTTCACGGGACAGGGGGAACTATGGCTACACCTTC.